The clone carrying this TCR beta chain was seen only a few times. Its antigen remains unidentified. The length of the CDR3 is 12 residues. The V end was cut by 4 bases, the J end by 4 bases, with 10 bases between. The germline V gene has CDR1 SQVTM and CDR2 ANQGSEA. These data belong to a study of CD8+ T cells in alopecia areata. Looking at the study overall: Using the percentage of affected scalp area, treated patients' severity was scored.

Treatment noted: oral pan-JAK inhibitor, 5-10 mg twice daily. cDNA prepared by RNA extraction and subsequent reverse transcription served as the template for sequencing. Method: immunoSEQ multiplex PCR; TCRdb's copy keeps in-frame clones and lacks some. Found here are around 190,000 clones, around three fifths of them singletons; the top ten hold approximately 1.2%. Notes on the study in general: Sequences from scalp samples also cover resident alphabeta T cells of normal skin. Clonality exceeded that of normal scalp in lesional scalp, most notably in alopecia totalis/universalis.

The clonotype originates from a human donor with alopecia areata. The V gene is TRBV29-1, the J gene TRBJ1-2; the D gene is possibly TRBD1 (6 bases). The source material was CD4+ T cells sorted from blood, sampled around week 47, from a patient treated with tofacitinib. This CDR3 reads CSVARGAYGYTF. CDR3 nucleotides: TGCAGCGTTGCTAGGGGGGCCTATGGCTACACCTTC.